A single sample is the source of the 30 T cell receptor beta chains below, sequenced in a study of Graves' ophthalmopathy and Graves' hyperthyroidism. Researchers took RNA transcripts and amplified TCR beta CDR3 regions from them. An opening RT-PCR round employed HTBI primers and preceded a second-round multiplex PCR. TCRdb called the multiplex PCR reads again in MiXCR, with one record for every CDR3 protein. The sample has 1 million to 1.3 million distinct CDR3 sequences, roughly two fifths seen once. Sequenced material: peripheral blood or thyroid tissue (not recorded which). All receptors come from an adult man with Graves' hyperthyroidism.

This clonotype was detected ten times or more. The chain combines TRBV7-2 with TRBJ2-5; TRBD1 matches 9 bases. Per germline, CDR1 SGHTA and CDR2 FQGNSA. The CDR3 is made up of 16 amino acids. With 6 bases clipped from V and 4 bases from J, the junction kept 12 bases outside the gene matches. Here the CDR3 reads CASRQTGGFLGETQYF. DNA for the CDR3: TGTGCCAGCAGGCAAACAGGGGGCTTTTTGGGAGAGACCCAGTACTTC.

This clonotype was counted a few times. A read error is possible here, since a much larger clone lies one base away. This CDR3 is CASSLATGRVSEAFF. CDR3 coding DNA: TGTGCCAGCAGCTTGGCCACAGGGAGGGTCTCTGAAGCTTTCTTT. The genes are TRBV9 and TRBJ1-1; tentative D call: TRBD1 (6 bases). This CDR3 comprises 15 residues. Trimming took 4 bases from V and 6 from J, leaving 19 bases between them. Per the germline V gene, CDR1 is SGDLS and CDR2 is YYNGEE.

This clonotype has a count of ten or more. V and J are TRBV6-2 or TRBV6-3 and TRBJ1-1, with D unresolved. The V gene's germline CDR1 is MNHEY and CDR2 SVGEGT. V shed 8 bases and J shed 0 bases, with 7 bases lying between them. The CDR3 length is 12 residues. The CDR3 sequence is CASAPLNTEAFF. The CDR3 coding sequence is TGTGCCAGCGCTCCATTGAACACTGAAGCTTTCTTT.

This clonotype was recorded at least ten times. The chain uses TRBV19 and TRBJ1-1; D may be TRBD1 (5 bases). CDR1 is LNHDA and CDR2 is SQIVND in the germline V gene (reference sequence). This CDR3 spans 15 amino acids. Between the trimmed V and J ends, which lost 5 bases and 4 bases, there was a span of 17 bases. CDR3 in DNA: TGTGCCAGTAGTCCCGCCCGGACGGGGGGCACTGAAGCTTTCTTT. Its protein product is CASSPARTGGTEAFF.

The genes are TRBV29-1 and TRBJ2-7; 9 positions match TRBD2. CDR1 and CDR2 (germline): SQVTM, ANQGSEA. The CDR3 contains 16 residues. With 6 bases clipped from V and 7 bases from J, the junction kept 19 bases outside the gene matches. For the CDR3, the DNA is TGCAGCGTAAAATCGAGCAGTTACGGGACTAGCCTTGAGCAGTACTTC. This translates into CSVKSSSYGTSLEQYF.

CDR3 region: CASMALLPWVVGQPQHF. CDR3 bases: TGCGCCAGCATGGCCCTCCTCCCGTGGGTTGTGGGTCAGCCCCAGCATTTT. V is TRBV5-1 and J is TRBJ1-5; D is undetermined. Deletions cut 6 bases from V and 6 bases from J, with 25 bases between. Germline CDR1 reads SGHRS; CDR2 reads YFSETQ. There are 17 residues in the CDR3. The variable domain in full, with the rest retrieved from reference TRBV5-1 and TRBJ1-5, is KAGVTQTPRYLIKTRGQQVTLSCSPISGHRSVSWYQQTPGQGLQFLFEYFSETQRNKGNFPGRFSGRQFSNSRSEMNVSTLELGDSALYLCASMALLPWVVGQPQHFGDGTRLSIL.

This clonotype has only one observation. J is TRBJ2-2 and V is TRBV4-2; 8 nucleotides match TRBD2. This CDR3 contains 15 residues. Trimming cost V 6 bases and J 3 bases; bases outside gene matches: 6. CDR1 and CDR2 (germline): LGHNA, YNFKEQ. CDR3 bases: TGTGCCAGCAGACCCGGGACTAGTGACACCGGGGAGCTGTTTTTT. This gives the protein CASRPGTSDTGELFF.

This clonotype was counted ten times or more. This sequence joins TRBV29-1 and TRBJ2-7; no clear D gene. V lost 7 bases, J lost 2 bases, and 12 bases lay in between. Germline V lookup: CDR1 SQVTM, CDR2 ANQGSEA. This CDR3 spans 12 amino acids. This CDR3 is CSAKESTYEQYF. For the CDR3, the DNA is TGCAGCGCGAAAGAGTCTACCTACGAGCAGTACTTC.

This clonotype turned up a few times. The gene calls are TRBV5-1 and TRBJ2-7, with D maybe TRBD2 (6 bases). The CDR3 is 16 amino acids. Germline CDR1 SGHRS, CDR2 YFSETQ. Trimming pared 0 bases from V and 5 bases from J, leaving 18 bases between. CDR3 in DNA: TGCGCCAGCAGCTTGGTGGGGAATTTACCGGGGGACGAGCAGTACTTC. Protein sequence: CASSLVGNLPGDEQYF.

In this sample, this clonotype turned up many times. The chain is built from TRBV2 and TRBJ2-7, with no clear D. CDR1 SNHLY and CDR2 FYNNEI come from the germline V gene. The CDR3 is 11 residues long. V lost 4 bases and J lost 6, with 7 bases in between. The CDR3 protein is CASSVGSEQYF. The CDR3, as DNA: TGTGCCAGCAGTGTGGGGTCCGAGCAGTACTTC.

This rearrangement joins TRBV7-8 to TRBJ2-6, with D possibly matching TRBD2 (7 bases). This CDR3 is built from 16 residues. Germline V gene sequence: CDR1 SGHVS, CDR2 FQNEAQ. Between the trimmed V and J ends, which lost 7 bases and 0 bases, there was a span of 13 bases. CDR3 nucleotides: TGTGCCAGCATCGAGGGGGGGATCTCTGGGGCCAACGTCCTGACTTTC. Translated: CASIEGGISGANVLTF.

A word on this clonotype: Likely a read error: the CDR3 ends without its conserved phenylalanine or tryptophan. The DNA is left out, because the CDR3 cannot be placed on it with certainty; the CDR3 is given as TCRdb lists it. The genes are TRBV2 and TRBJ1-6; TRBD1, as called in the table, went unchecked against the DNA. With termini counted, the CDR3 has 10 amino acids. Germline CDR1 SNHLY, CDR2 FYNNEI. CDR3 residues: CASQKTVNNY.

Here the CDR3 DNA reads TGCAGTGCTAGAGATGTCGCAGCTAGCGCTGAAGCTTTCTTT. Protein product: CSARDVAASAEAFF. This chain joins TRBV20-1 and TRBJ1-1; D gene ambiguous. Trimming left V 0 bases short and J 6 bases short, with 14 bases between. Germline loops: CDR1 DFQATT, CDR2 SNEGSKA (reference sequence). The CDR3 is made up of 14 amino acids.

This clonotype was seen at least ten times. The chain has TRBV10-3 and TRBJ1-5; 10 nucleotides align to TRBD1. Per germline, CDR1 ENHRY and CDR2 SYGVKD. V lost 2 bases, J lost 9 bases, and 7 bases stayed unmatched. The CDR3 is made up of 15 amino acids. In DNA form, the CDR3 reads TGTGCCATCAGTGAGGGACAGGGGGGAATTGGGCCCCAGCATTTT. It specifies CAISEGQGGIGPQHF.

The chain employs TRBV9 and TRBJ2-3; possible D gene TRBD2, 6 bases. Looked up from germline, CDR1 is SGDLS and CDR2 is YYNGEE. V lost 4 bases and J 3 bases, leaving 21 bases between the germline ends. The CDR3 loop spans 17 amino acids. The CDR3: CASSLRGAGPATDTQYF. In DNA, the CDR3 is TGTGCCAGCAGCTTGCGAGGTGCGGGACCGGCGACAGATACGCAGTATTTT.

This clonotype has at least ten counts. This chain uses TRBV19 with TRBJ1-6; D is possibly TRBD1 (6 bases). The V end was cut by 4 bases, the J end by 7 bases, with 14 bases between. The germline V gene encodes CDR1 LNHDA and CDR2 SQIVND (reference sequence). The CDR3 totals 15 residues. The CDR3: CASSRETGSNSPLHF. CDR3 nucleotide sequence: TGTGCCAGTAGTAGAGAGACAGGCTCGAATTCACCCCTCCACTTT.

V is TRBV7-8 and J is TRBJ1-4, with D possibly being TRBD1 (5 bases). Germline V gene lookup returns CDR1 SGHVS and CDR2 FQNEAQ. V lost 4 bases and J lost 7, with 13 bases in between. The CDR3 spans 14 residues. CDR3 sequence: CASSYLGGGEKLFF. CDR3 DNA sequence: TGTGCCAGCAGCTACTTGGGGGGAGGTGAAAAACTGTTTTTT.

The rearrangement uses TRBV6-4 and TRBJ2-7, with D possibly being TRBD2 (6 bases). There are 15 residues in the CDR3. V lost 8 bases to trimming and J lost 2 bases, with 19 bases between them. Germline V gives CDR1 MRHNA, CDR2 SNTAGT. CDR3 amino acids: CASHVRDLAPYEQYF. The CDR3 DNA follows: TGTGCCAGCCACGTACGGGACTTGGCGCCCTACGAGCAGTACTTC.

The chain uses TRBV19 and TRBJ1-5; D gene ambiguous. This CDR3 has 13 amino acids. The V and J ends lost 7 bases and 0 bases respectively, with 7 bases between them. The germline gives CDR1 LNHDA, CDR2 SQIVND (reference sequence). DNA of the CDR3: TGTGCCAGTACCCGACATAGCAATCAGCCCCAGCATTTT. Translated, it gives CASTRHSNQPQHF.

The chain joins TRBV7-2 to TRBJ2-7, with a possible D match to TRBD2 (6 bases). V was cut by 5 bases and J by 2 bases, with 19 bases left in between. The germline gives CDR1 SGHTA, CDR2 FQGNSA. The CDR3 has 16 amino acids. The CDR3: CASSADGSSGAYEQYF. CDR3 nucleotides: TGTGCCAGCAGCGCGGATGGGTCATCGGGGGCCTACGAGCAGTACTTC.

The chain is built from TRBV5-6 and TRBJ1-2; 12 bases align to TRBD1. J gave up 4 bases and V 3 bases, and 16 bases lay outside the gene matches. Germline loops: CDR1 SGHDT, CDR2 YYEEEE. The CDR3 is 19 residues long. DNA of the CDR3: TGTGCCAGCAGCTCGGGACAGGGGGCCTTCCCCAATCCGATCTATGGCTACACCTTC. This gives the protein CASSSGQGAFPNPIYGYTF.

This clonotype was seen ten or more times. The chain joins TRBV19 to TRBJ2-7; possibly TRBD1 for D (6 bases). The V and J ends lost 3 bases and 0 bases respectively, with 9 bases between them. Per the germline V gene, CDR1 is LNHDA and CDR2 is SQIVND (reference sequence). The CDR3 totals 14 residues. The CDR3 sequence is CASSIRDNSYEQYF. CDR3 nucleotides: TGTGCCAGTAGTATCCGGGACAACTCCTACGAGCAGTACTTC.

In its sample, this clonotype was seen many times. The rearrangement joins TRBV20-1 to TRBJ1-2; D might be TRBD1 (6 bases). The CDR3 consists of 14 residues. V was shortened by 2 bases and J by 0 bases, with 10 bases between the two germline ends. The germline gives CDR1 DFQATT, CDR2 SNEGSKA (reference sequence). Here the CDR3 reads CSARPQGANYGYTF. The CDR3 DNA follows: TGCAGTGCTAGACCACAGGGCGCTAACTATGGCTACACCTTC.

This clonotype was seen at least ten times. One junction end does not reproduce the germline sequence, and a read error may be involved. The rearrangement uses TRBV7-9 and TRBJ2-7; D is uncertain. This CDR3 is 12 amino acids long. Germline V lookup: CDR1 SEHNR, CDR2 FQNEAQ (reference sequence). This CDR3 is CASGFVYYEQYF. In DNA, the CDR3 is TGTGCCAGCGGCTTCGTATACTACGAGCAGTACTTC.

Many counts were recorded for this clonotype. The CDR3 spells CASTGARNYGYTF. The CDR3 DNA sequence: TGCGCCAGCACCGGGGCCAGAAACTATGGCTACACCTTC. The chain couples TRBV5-1 to TRBJ1-2; D is perhaps TRBD1 (5 bases). The CDR3 runs to 13 residues. CDR1 and CDR2 (germline): SGHRS, YFSETQ. V was cut by 6 bases and J by 2 bases, with 11 bases left in between.

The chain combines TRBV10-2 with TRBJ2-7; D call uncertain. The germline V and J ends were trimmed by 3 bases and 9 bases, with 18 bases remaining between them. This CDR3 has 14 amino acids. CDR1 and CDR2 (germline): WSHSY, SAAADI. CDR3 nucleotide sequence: TGCGCCAGCAGTGACCCCGGGCACGGTTACCCGCAGTACTTC. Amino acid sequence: CASSDPGHGYPQYF.

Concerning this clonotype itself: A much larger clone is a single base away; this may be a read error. CDR3 nucleotide sequence: TGTGCCAGCAACCAAGCGACTGAAGCTTTCTTT. Translating gives CASNQATEAFF. The J gene is TRBJ1-1, the V gene TRBV7-9, with D uncertain. The CDR3 sequence is 11 residues long. The germline V gene has CDR1 SEHNR and CDR2 FQNEAQ (reference sequence). V was trimmed by 7 bases and J by 5 bases, leaving 8 bases between them.

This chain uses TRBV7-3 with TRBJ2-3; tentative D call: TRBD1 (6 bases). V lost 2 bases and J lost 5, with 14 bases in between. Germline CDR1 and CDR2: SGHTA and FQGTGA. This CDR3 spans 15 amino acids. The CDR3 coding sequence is TGTGCCAGCAGCTTAGAATCAGGGGCGCGAGATACGCAGTATTTT. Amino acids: CASSLESGARDTQYF.

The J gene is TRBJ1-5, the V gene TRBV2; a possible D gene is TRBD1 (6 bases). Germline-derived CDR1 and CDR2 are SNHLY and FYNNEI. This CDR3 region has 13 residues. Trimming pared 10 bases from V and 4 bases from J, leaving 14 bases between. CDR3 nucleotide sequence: TGTGCCACTTCGACAGGAGGGAATCAGCCCCAGCATTTT. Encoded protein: CATSTGGNQPQHF.

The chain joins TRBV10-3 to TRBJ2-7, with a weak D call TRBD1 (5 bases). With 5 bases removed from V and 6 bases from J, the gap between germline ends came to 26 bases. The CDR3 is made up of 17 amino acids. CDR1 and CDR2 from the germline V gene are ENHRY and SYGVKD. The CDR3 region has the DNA TGTGCCATCAGTCCCAGGAAAGCAGGGTGGGTTTATTCCGAGCAGTACTTC. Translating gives CAISPRKAGWVYSEQYF.